This T cell receptor beta chain was identified during a study of CD8 T cells in ankylosing spondylitis. General study results and limits: Characteristic, it appeared, of ankylosing spondylitis blood was a TCR beta motif of eight highly homologous variants.

This clonotype was counted between two and nine times. Its antigen is not identified. The junction and the germline gene differ at one end; a read error may be behind it. The CDR3 sequence is 8 residues long. Germline V gene data show CDR1 as DFQATT and CDR2 as SNEGSKA (reference sequence). One entry per CDR3 protein, called by TCRdb with MiXCR from the 5' RACE reads. The sample carries about 420,000 distinct CDR3 sequences, about 20% recorded once. The sequencing input was blood, either unsorted or a sorted T cell fraction (not recorded which). The J gene is TRBJ1-1, the V gene TRBV20-1, with D maybe TRBD1 (6 bases). This TCR was sampled from a male donor with ankylosing spondylitis. The CDR3 spells CSAGGTGF. In nucleotides, the CDR3 is TGCAGTGCGGGGGGCACCGGCTTT.